This TCR delta chain was profiled in a study of γδ T cells in repeated Plasmodium falciparum infection. Both TRG and TRD chains were sequenced from each sorted sample. TCRdb re-called the multiplex PCR reads via CATT. Seen here are around 86,000 delta-chain clones, roughly 1.4% observed once, and the top ten hold under 9.5%. A note on this clone: This probably arose from a read error, given a far larger clone one base away. Additional DNA sequences in this sample encode the identical CDR3.

Gammadelta T cells were flow-sorted from PBMC into Vgamma9/Vdelta2+ and Vdelta2-negative populations for bulk analysis. The CDR3 covers 21 residues. V was shortened by 2 bases and J by 0 bases, with 28 bases between the two germline ends. The germline V gene encodes CDR1 TSWWSYY and CDR2 QGS. This clonotype was sampled from a pool of human donors (malaria-infected and uninfected, not separated). The sequenced sample consisted of gamma-delta T cells from blood. The V and J genes are TRDV1 and TRDJ1; D might be TRDD3 (6 bases). The J gene, left out of TCRdb, was set here by checking the DNA against germline. The CDR3 sequence is CALGEVSVVPYWVLNTDKLIF. The CDR3 region has the DNA TGTGCTCTTGGGGAAGTTAGTGTCGTACCGTACTGGGTCCTTAACACCGATAAACTCATCTTT.